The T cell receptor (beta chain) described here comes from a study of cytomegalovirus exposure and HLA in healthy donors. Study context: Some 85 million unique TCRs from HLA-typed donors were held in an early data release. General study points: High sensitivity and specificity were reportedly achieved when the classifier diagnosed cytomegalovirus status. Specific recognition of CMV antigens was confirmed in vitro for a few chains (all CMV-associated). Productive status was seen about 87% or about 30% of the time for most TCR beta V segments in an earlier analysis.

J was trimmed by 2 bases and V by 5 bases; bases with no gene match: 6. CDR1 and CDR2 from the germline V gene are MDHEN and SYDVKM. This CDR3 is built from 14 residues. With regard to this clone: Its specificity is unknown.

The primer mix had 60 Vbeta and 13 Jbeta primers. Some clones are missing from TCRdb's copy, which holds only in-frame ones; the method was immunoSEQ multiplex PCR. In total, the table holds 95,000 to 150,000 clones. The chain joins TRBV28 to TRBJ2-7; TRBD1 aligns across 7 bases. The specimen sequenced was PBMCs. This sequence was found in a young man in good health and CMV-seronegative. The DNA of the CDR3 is TGTGCCAGCAGTATCCGGGACAGCACCTACGAGCAGTACTTC. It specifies CASSIRDSTYEQYF.